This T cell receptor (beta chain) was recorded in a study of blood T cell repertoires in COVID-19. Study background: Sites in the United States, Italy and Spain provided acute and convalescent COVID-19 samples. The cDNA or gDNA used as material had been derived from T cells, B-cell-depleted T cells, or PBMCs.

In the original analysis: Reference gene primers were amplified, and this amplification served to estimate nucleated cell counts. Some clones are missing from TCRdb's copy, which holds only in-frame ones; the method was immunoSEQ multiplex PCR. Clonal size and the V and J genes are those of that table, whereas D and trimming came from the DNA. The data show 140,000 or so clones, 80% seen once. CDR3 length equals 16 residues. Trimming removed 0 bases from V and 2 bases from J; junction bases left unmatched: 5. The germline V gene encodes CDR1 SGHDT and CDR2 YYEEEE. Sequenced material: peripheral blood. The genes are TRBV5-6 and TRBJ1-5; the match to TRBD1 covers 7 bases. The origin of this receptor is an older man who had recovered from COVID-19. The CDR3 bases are TGTGCCAGCAGCTTGGGTACAGGGGAGCGCAATCAGCCCCAGCATTTT. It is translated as CASSLGTGERNQPQHF.